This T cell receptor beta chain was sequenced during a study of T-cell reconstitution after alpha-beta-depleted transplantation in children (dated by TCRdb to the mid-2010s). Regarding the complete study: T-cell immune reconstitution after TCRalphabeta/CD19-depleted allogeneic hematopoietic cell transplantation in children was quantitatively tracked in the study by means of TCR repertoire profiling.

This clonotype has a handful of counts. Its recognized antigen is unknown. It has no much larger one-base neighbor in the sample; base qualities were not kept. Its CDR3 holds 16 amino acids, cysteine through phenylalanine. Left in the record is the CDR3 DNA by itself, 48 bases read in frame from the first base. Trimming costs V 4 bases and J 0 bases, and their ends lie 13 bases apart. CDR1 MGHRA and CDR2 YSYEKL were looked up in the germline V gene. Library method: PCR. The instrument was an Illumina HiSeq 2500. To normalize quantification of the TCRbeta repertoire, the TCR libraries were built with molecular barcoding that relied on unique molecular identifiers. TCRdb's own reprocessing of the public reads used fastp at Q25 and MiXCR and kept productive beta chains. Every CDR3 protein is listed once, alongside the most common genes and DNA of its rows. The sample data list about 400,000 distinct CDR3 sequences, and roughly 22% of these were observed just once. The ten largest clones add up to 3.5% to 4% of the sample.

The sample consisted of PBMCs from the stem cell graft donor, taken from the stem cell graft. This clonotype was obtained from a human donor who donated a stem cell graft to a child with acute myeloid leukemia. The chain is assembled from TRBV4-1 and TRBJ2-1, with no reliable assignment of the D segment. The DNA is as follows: TGCGCCAGCAGCCCAACCACACTGAGCTCCTACAATGAGCAGTTCTTC. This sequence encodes CASSPTTLSSYNEQFF.